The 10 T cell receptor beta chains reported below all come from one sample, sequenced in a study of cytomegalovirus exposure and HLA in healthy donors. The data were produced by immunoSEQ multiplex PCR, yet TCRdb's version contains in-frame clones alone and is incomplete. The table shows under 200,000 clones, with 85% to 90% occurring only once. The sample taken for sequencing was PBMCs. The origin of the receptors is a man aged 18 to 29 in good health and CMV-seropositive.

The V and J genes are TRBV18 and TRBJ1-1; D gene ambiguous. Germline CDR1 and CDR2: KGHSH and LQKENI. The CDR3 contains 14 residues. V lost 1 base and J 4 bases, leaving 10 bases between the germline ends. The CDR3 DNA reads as TGTGCCAGCTCACCACAGGATCGGGGCACTGAAGCTTTCTTT. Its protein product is CASSPQDRGTEAFF. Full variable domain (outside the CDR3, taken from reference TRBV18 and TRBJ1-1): NAGVMQNPRHLVRRRGQEARLRCSPMKGHSHVYWYRQLPEEGLKFMVYLQKENIIDESGMPKERFSAEFPKEGPSILRIQQVVRGDSAAYFCASSPQDRGTEAFFGQGTRLTVV.

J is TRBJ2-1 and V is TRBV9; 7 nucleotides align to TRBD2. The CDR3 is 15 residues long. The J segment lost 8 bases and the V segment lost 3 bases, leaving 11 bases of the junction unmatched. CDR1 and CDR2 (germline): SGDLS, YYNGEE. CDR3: CASSAGLGKWDEQFF. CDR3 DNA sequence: TGTGCCAGCAGCGCTGGACTAGGGAAATGGGATGAGCAGTTCTTC.

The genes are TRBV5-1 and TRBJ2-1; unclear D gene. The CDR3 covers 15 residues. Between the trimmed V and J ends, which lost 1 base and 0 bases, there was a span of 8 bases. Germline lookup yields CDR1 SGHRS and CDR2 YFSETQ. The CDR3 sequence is CASSLFGGSYNEQFF. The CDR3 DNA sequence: TGCGCCAGCAGCTTGTTCGGCGGCTCCTACAATGAGCAGTTCTTC.

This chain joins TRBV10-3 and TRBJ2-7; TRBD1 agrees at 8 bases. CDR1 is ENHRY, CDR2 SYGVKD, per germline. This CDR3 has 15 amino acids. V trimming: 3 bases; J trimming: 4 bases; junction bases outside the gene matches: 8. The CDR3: CAISDLGQDVYEQYF. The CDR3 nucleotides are TGTGCCATCAGTGATTTGGGACAGGATGTTTACGAGCAGTACTTC.

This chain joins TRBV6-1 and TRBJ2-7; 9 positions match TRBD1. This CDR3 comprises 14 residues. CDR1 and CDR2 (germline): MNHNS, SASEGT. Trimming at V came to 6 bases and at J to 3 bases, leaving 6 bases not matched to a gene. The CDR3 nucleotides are TGTGCCAGCAGGCCGGGACAGGGCGACTACGAGCAGTACTTC. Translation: CASRPGQGDYEQYF.

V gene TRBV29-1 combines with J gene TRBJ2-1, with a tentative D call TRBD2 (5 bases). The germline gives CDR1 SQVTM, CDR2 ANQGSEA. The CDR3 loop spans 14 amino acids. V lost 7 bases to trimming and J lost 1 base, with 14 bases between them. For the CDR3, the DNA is TGCAGCGCCCGGCGGGCAGTTTCCTACAATGAGCAGTTCTTC. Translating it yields CSARRAVSYNEQFF.

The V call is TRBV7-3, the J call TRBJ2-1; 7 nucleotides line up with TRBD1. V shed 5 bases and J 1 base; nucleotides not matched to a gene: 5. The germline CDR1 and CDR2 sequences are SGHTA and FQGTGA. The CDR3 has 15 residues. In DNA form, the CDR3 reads TGTGCCAGCAGCCCAGACAGGGCATCCTACAATGAGCAGTTCTTC. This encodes CASSPDRASYNEQFF.

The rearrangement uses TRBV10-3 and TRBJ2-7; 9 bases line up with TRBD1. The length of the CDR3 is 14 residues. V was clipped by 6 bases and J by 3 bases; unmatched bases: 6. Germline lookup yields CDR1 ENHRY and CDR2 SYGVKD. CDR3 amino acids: CAIRRQGVIYEQYF. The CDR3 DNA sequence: TGTGCCATCAGGCGACAGGGGGTAATCTACGAGCAGTACTTC.

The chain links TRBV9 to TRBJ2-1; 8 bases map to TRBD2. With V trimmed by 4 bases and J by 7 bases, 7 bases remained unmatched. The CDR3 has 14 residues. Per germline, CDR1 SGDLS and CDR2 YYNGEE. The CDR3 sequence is CASSSSGSSNEQFF. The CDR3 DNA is TGTGCCAGCAGCTCCAGCGGGAGTAGTAATGAGCAGTTCTTC.

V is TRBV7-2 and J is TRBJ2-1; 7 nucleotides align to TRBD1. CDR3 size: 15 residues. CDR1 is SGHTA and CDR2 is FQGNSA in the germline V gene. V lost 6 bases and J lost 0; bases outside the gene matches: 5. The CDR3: CASSGDSSSYNEQFF. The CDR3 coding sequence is TGTGCCAGCAGTGGGGACAGCAGCTCCTACAATGAGCAGTTCTTC.